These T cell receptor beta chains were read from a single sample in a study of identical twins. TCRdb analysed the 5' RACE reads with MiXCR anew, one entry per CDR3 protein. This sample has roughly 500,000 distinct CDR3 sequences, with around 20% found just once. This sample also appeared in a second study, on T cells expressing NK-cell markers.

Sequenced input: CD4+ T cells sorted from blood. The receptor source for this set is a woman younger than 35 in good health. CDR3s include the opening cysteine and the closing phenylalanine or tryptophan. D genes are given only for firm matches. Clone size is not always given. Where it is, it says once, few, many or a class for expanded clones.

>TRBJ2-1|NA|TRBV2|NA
TGTGCCAGCAGGGAGGACGTTAACAATGAGCAGTTCTTC
CASREDVNNEQFF
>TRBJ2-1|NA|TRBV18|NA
TGTGCCAGCTCACCACGATCTGGCACAGACAATGAGCAGTTCTTC
CASSPRSGTDNEQFF
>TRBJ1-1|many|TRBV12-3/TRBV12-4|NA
TGTGCCAGCTCTCCGGGGTACACTGAAGCTTTCTTT
CASSPGYTEAFF
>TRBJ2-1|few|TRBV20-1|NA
TGCAGCCCCCGGGGGTACAATGAGCAGTTCTTC
CSPRGYNEQFF
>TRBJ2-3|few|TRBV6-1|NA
TGTGCCAGCAGCCGAATTTACCCACCGGCCGGAGATACGCAGTATTTT
CASSRIYPPAGDTQYF
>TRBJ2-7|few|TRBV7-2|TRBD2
TGTGCCAGCAGCCTCGGACTAGCGGGAGGGACCTACGAGCAGTACTTC
CASSLGLAGGTYEQYF
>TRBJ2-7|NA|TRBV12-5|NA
TGTGCTAGCGCTGAACAGGGACTTGGGTACGAGCAGTACTTC
CASAEQGLGYEQYF
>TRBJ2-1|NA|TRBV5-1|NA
TGCGCCAGCAGCTTGGAGGGGGGGCTCTCCTACAATGAGCAGTTCTTC
CASSLEGGLSYNEQFF
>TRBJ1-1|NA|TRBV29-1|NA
TGCAGCGTTGTGACCCCAGGGATTAACACTGAAGCTTTCTTT
CSVVTPGINTEAFF
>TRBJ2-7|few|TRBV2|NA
TGTGCCAGCAACGCGTACTACGAGCAGTACTTC
CASNAYYEQYF
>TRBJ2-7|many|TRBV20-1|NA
TGCAGTGCCCGGAGGGACTTCCTCAGTCGCTACGAGCAGTACTTC
CSARRDFLSRYEQYF
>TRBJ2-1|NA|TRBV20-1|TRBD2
TGCAGTGCTCTTAGCGGGGGTTTCAATGAGCAGTTCTTC
CSALSGGFNEQFF
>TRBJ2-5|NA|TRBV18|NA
TGTGCCAGCTCTTATACTAGACTACAAGAGACCCAGTACTTC
CASSYTRLQETQYF
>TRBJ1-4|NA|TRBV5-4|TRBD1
TGTGCCAGCTCGACAGGGGGCACGACTAATGAAAAACTGTTTTTT
CASSTGGTTNEKLFF
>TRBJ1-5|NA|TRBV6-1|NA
TGTGCCAGCTCCTCTAGGGAAAATCAGCCCCAGCATTTT
CASSSRENQPQHF
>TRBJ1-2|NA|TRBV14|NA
TGTGCCAGTCGCCAGGAGCGCAACTATGGCTACACCTTC
CASRQERNYGYTF
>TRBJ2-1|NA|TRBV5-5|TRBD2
TGTGCCATCAGCTTCGGGGGGAACAATGAGCAGTTCTTC
CAISFGGNNEQFF
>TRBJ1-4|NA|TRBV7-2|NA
TGTGCCAGCAGCTTAGGGTGGCAGAGTAATGAAAAACTGTTTTTT
CASSLGWQSNEKLFF
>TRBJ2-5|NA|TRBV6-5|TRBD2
TGTGCCAGCAGTTACTCGGGGGGGCAAGAGACCCAGTACTTC
CASSYSGGQETQYF